There are a few counts of the clone carrying this TCR beta chain. Researchers turned away patients with other autoimmune diseases, uncontrolled infections, pregnancy or lactation. Serum thyroxine and TRAb, along with clinical symptoms, thyroid ultrasound and orbital computed tomography, were what diagnosis relied on. Amplified material comprised TCR beta CDR3 regions derived from RNA transcripts. The workflow started with a first-round RT-PCR run with HTBI primers and then moved on to a second-round multiplex PCR. TCRdb fed the multiplex PCR reads into MiXCR, producing one record per CDR3 protein. The sample holds about 400,000 distinct CDR3 sequences, about 18% seen once. V lost 3 bases to trimming and J lost 4 bases, with 14 bases between them. The germline gives CDR1 KGHDR, CDR2 SFDVKD. The CDR3 extends over 15 amino acids. This sample was included in a study of Graves' ophthalmopathy and Graves' hyperthyroidism. Study-level information: No treatment had been given when peripheral blood was collected at initial diagnosis.

This TCR was recovered from a woman aged 18-30 years with Graves' ophthalmopathy. The sample consisted of peripheral blood. The rearrangement joins TRBV24-1 to TRBJ2-5, with D possibly matching TRBD1 (7 bases). The CDR3 reads CATSDPGGTLETQYF. CDR3 nucleotides: TGTGCCACCAGTGATCCAGGGGGGACCCTAGAGACCCAGTACTTC.